This TCR beta chain was sequenced during a study of blood T cell repertoires in COVID-19. Overall study context: Samples of COVID-19 (acute and convalescent) were obtained from the United States, Italy and Spain. Nucleic acid was either cDNA or gDNA, and it came from T cells, B-cell-depleted T cells, or PBMCs.

Per the original data handling: Estimated nucleated cell counts came from reference gene primer amplification. The method was immunoSEQ multiplex PCR; TCRdb's version includes in-frame clones alone and lacks a portion of them. V, J and clone size are those of that table, while D and trimming were read from the DNA. The table lists about 50,000 clones, roughly 90% of them singletons, with less than 10% in the top ten. With V trimmed by 4 bases and J by 5 bases, 10 bases remained unmatched. This CDR3 region has 15 residues. Germline CDR1 SGHDT, CDR2 YYEEEE. The chain uses TRBV5-6 and TRBJ2-5, with 8 bases fitting TRBD1. This receptor was identified in an elderly woman with acute or convalescent COVID-19. Sequencing input: peripheral blood. The CDR3 coding sequence is TGTGCCAGCAGCCTCAGGGGGCCCTGGGCGGAGACCCAGTACTTC. The encoded protein is CASSLRGPWAETQYF.